This T cell receptor (beta chain) was sequenced during a study of human T cells and chemical hapten exposure. Overall study: Upper back patch tests used 0.01% DPC, scored after 6 days.

This CDR3 region has 12 residues. V was cut by 6 bases and J by 8 bases, with 11 bases left in between. Overall study findings and caveats: With alopecia, donors may have immune responses unlike healthy people's. With regard to DPC sensitization, TCRs above 1 in 1000 frequency did not change.

TCRdb ran MiXCR on the RACE reads and lists one entry per CDR3 protein. The data hold some 400,000 distinct CDR3 sequences, with approximately 5.1% observed a single time. Regarding time point: patch test 1, 2 weeks after DPC sensitization. Stated treatment: therapeutic diphenylcyclopropenone sensitization with weekly scalp DPC. Donation of samples came from alopecia patients who were 18 to 70 years old and suitable for DPC. Notes on this clonotype: What it binds is unknown.

This clonotype was sampled from a woman aged 45-65 years with alopecia areata. Some clones in this sample may be carry-over from other donors' samples. The sequencing used whole blood, collected in connection with sensitization to the hapten diphenylcyclopropenone (DPC). V gene TRBV12-3 or TRBV12-4 combines with J gene TRBJ2-1; tentatively, D is TRBD1 (5 bases). The CDR3 nucleotides read TGTGCCAGCAGAAGGGGCCAGGATGAGCAGTTCTTC. Translating gives CASRRGQDEQFF.